This passage covers 16 T cell receptor beta chains from one sample sequenced in a study of T-cell reconstitution after alpha-beta-depleted transplantation in children. TCRbeta library preparation incorporated unique molecular identifiers. MiXCR, applied by TCRdb to the PCR reads, yields one record per CDR3 protein. The sample contains 70,000 to 95,000 distinct CDR3 sequences, 9.5% to 15% of which appear only once. The specimen was PBMCs from the stem cell graft donor, collected from the stem cell graft. The receptors stem from a human donor who donated a stem cell graft to a child with inherited bone marrow failure.

This clonotype has at least ten counts. V gene TRBV6-6 combines with J gene TRBJ2-4; no firm D call. There are 13 residues in the CDR3. V shed 6 bases and J shed 7 bases, with 13 bases lying between them. Looked up from germline, CDR1 is MNHNY and CDR2 is SVGAGI (reference sequence). CDR3: CASSPSSGNIQYF. CDR3 bases: TGTGCCAGCAGCCCCTCCTCCGGGAACATTCAGTACTTC.

This clonotype was counted at least ten times. The CDR3 sequence is CASSQSWGIGSYEQYF. The DNA of the CDR3 is TGTGCCAGCAGCCAATCTTGGGGGATCGGATCCTACGAGCAGTACTTC. The rearrangement uses TRBV16 and TRBJ2-7; the D call may be TRBD1 or TRBD2 (5 bases each). Trimming shortened V by 0 bases and J by 1 base, and 13 bases separated the two germline ends. From germline, CDR1 is KGHSY and CDR2 FQNENV. The CDR3 is 16 amino acids.

Many counts were recorded for this clonotype. A read error may account for a junction end that differs from germline. The chain joins TRBV6-1 to TRBJ1-4; 11 bases agree with TRBD1. Germline V gene sequence: CDR1 MNHNS, CDR2 SASEGT. The CDR3 extends over 13 amino acids. The CDR3 sequence: CASRSGTGGLEIF. The CDR3 coding sequence is TGTGCCAGCAGGTCCGGGACAGGGGGTTTAGAGATATTT.

At least ten counts were recorded for this clonotype. The CDR3 region has the DNA TGCGCCAGCAGCCGAGGGGCGGAGTTTCGCAATGAGCAGTTCTTC. This gives the protein CASSRGAEFRNEQFF. The chain carries TRBV4-3 and TRBJ2-1; D may match TRBD1 or TRBD2 (5 bases each). CDR3 size: 15 residues. Trimming left V 4 bases short and J 6 bases short, with 16 bases between. CDR1 LGHNA and CDR2 YSLEER come from the germline V gene.

This clonotype was detected ten times or more. The chain joins TRBV29-1 to TRBJ2-7; 9 bases fit TRBD1. Germline assignment: CDR1 SQVTM and CDR2 ANQGSEA. The CDR3 sequence is 12 residues long. V was clipped by 7 bases and J by 5 bases; unmatched bases: 6. CDR3 in DNA: TGCAGCGCCTTGGGACAGGGCCACGAGCAGTACTTC. The encoded protein is CSALGQGHEQYF.

This clonotype has a count of ten or more. The chain has TRBV3-1 and TRBJ2-7; 7 bases fit TRBD2. V dropped 8 bases and J dropped 6; count of bases not matched to a gene: 10. Germline values: CDR1 LGHDT, CDR2 YNNKEL (reference sequence). This CDR3 spans 13 amino acids. The CDR3 loop reads CASGAGVSVEQYF. The CDR3 nucleotides read TGTGCCAGCGGGGCGGGAGTTTCGGTCGAGCAGTACTTC.

This clonotype appeared many times. The chain links TRBV12-3 or TRBV12-4 to TRBJ2-7, with 8 positions matching TRBD1. This CDR3 is 15 amino acids long. Trimming removed 1 base from V and 2 bases from J; junction bases left unmatched: 4. The CDR3 region has the DNA TGTGCCAGCAGTTTAGTGGGGGACAGGACCTACGAGCAGTACTTC. This gives the protein CASSLVGDRTYEQYF.

This clonotype was picked up many times. The J gene is TRBJ1-2, the V gene TRBV20-1; 7 bases are shared with TRBD1. Trimming removed 0 bases from V and 2 bases from J; junction bases left unmatched: 6. Germline CDR1 DFQATT, CDR2 SNEGSKA (reference sequence). The CDR3 spans 15 residues. In nucleotides, the CDR3 is TGCAGTGCTAGAGATCAGGGGGGGATCAACTATGGCTACACCTTC. Protein sequence: CSARDQGGINYGYTF.

This clonotype was recorded many times. This chain joins TRBV28 and TRBJ2-7; 8 nucleotides match TRBD1. The J segment lost 2 bases and the V segment lost 1 base, leaving 7 bases of the junction unmatched. In germline, CDR1 is MDHEN, CDR2 SYDVKM. The CDR3 loop spans 16 amino acids. The CDR3 sequence is CASSLFGDRGPYEQYF. The CDR3 DNA is TGTGCCAGCAGTTTATTCGGCGACAGGGGACCCTACGAGCAGTACTTC.

This clonotype has at least ten counts. V is TRBV7-9 and J is TRBJ1-2, with D possibly TRBD1 on 6 matching bases. Germline CDR1 SEHNR, CDR2 FQNEAQ (reference sequence). CDR3 length: 15 residues. V lost 5 bases and J lost 4, with 17 bases in between. The CDR3 bases are TGTGCCAGCAGCCACACAAACCGGGACACCTATGGCTACACCTTC. Protein: CASSHTNRDTYGYTF.

In this sample, this clonotype turned up many times. J is TRBJ2-7 and V is TRBV18; D gene unclear. Trimming cost V 2 bases and J 3 bases, with 11 bases left between them. This CDR3 contains 14 residues. CDR1 and CDR2 from the germline V gene are KGHSH and LQKENI. Written as DNA, the CDR3 is TGTGCCAGCTCACCATCACAGTATTTCTACGAGCAGTACTTC. The encoded protein is CASSPSQYFYEQYF. The full variable domain, its missing parts supplied by reference TRBV18 and TRBJ2-7, is NAGVMQNPRHLVRRRGQEARLRCSPMKGHSHVYWYRQLPEEGLKFMVYLQKENIIDESGMPKERFSAEFPKEGPSILRIQQVVRGDSAAYFCASSPSQYFYEQYFGPGTRLTVT.

This clonotype was counted ten times or more. Here the CDR3 DNA reads TGCGCCAGCAGCTTGTTGAGCGGGGGGGCCTACAATGAGCAGTTCTTC. Its protein is CASSLLSGGAYNEQFF. The V gene is TRBV5-1, the J gene TRBJ2-1; 10 bases fit TRBD2. V lost 1 base, J lost 2 bases, and 3 bases stayed unmatched. The CDR3 is made up of 16 amino acids. Germline values: CDR1 SGHRS, CDR2 YFSETQ.

This clonotype has only one observation. In nucleotides, the CDR3 is TGTGCCAGCAGCCCTAGAGACGGACTACCTTCGGGCAATGAGCAGTTCTTC. It specifies CASSPRDGLPSGNEQFF. The chain couples TRBV6-2 or TRBV6-3 to TRBJ2-1; D may be TRBD2 (6 bases). V was clipped by 6 bases and J by 6 bases, with 24 bases between them. The CDR3 covers 17 residues. Looked up from germline, CDR1 is MNHEY and CDR2 is SVGEGT.

This clonotype was detected ten times or more. The chain uses TRBV5-4 and TRBJ1-2; TRBD1 is a possible D gene (6 bases). The CDR3 consists of 13 residues. Trimming took 4 bases from V and 1 from J, leaving 8 bases between them. CDR1 is SGHNT, CDR2 YYREEE, per germline (reference sequence). The CDR3 loop is CASSPDSNYGYTF. The CDR3 region has the DNA TGTGCCAGCAGCCCGGACAGTAACTATGGCTACACCTTC. Looking up the rest from reference TRBV5-4 and TRBJ1-2 gives the full variable domain: ETGVTQSPTHLIKTRGQQVTLRCSSQSGHNTVSWYQQALGQGPQFIFQYYREEENGRGNFPPRFSGLQFPNYSSELNVNALELDDSALYLCASSPDSNYGYTFGSGTRLTVV.

There are a few counts of this clonotype. This chain joins TRBV15 and TRBJ2-1; D tentatively reads TRBD1 or TRBD2 (5 bases each). Germline loops: CDR1 LNHNV, CDR2 YYDKDF (reference sequence). The CDR3 contains 13 residues. Trimming removed 9 bases at V and 0 bases at J, with 9 bases between. The CDR3 sequence is CATGVSSYNEQFF. The CDR3 coding sequence is TGTGCCACGGGGGTAAGCTCCTACAATGAGCAGTTCTTC.

The chain has TRBV29-1 and TRBJ2-7, with TRBD1 matching over 10 bases. Trimming removed 3 bases from V and 5 bases from J; junction bases left unmatched: 7. The CDR3 is made up of 14 amino acids. Per the germline V gene, CDR1 is SQVTM and CDR2 is ANQGSEA. This CDR3 reads CSVEGDRGIHEQYF. The CDR3 nucleotides read TGCAGCGTTGAGGGGGACAGGGGAATCCACGAGCAGTACTTC.